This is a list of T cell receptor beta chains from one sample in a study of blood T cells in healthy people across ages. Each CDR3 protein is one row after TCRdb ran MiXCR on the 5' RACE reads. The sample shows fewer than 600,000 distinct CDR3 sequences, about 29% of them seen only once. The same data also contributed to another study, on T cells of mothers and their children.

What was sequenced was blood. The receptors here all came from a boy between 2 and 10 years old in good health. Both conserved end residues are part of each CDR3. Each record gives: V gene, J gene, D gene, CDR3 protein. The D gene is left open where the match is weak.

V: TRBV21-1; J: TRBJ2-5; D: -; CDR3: CASSPDGSGRRGETQYF
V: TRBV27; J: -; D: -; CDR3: CASSIRGHYEQYF
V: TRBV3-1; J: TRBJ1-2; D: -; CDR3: CASSQRPEYGYTF
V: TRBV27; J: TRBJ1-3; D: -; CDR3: CASSLKGGSGNTIYF
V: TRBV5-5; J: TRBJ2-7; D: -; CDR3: CASSPYNFGSYEQYF
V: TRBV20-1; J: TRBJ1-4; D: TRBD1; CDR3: CSARALQGGAEKLFF
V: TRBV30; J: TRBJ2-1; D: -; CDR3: CAWTPDSAYNEQFF
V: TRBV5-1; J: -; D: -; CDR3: CASSFDGIPYEQYF
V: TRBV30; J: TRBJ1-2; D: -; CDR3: CAWSVGRSFLGYTF
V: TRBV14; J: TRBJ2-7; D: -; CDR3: CASREQRDHEQYF
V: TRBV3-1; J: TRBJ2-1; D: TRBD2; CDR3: CASRPSGAYNEQFF
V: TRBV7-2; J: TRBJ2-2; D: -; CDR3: CASSLMAGNTGELFF
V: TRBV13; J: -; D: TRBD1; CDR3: CASSQLGTASYEQYF
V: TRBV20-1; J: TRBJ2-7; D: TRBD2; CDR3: CSARGTSGRYEQYF
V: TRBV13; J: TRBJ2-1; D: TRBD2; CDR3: CASSLASGGNNEQFF
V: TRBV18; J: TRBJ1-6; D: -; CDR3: CASSPATGYSPLHF
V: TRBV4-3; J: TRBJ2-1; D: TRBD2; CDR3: CASSSLAGPNNEQFF
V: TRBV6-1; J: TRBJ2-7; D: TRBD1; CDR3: CASNWSGQGAYEQYF
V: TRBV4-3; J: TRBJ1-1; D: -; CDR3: CASSQDVGSEAFF